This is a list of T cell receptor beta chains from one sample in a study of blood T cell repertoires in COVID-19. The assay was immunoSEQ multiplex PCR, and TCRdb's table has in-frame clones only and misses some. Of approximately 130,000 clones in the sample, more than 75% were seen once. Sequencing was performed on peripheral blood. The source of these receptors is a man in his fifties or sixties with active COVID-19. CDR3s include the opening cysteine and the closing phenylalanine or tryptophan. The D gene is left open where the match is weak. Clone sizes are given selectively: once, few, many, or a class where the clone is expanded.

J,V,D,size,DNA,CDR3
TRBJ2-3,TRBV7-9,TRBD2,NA,TGTGCCACGAGTGCGGGCGGGGGGCTGGATACGCAGTATTTT,CATSAGGGLDTQYF
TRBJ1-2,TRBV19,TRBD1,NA,TGTGCCAGTTGCCCGGGACAGGGGGCATATGGCTACACCTTC,CASCPGQGAYGYTF
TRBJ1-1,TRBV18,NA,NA,TGTGCCAGCTCATGGCAGGGTGCGACTGAAGCTTTCTTT,CASSWQGATEAFF
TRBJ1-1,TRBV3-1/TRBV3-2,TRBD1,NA,TGTGCCAGCAGCCGCCGACAGGGTTGGGGGACGACTGAAGCTTTCTTT,CASSRRQGWGTTEAFF
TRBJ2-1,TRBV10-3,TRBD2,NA,TGTGCCATCAGTGCCCGAGGGAGCGGGGGGGCGGACAATGAGCAGTTCTTC,CAISARGSGGADNEQFF
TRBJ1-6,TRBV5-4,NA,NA,TGTGCCAGCAGCTCGAAGGGCGGGCATAATTCACCCCTCCACTTT,CASSSKGGHNSPLHF
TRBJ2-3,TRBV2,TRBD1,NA,TGTGCCAGCAGTGGACAGGGCCCCACAGATACGCAGTATTTT,CASSGQGPTDTQYF
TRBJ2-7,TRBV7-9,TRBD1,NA,TGTGCCAGCAGCTTAGTATCATTGGGGAGACAGGGAGCGTACGAGCAGTACTTC,CASSLVSLGRQGAYEQYF
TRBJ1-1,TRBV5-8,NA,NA,TGTGCCAGCAGCTTACGGTTAACAGGGAAGGAAGCTTTCTTT,CASSLRLTGKEAFF
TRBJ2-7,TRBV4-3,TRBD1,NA,TGCGCCAGCAGCCAACTGGACAGGGGATCCTACGAGCAGTACTTC,CASSQLDRGSYEQYF
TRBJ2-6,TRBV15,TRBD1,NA,TGTGCCACCAGCACACGACCCGGACAGGGGTCGGATGGGGCCAACGTCCTGACTTTC,CATSTRPGQGSDGANVLTF
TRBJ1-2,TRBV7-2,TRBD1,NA,TGTGCCAGCAGCGACTCCCGGGACAGGATATCGAGTCGGGACTATGGCTACACCTTC,CASSDSRDRISSRDYGYTF
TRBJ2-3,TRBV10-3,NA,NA,TGTGCCATCAGTGATGAGACAGATACGCAGTATTTT,CAISDETDTQYF
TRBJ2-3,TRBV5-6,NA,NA,TGTGCCAGCAGCTTGGCCAATGAGGGAGGAACGCAGTATTTT,CASSLANEGGTQYF
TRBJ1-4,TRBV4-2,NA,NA,TGTGCCAGCAGCCCCCAACTAGTTGCAACTAATGAAAAACTGTTTTTT,CASSPQLVATNEKLFF
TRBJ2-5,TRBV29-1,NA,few,TGCAGCGTTGATTCAGGGTTCCAAGAGACCCAGTACTTC,CSVDSGFQETQYF
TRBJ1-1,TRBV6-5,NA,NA,TGTGCCAGCAGACGCGGGGTTAACACTGAAGCTTTCTTT,CASRRGVNTEAFF
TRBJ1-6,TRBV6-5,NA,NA,TGTGCCAGCAGTTACTCGACTCATTCACCCCTCCACTTT,CASSYSTHSPLHF
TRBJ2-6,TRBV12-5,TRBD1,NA,TGTGCTAGTGGTTTGGTAACCGGGACAGGGGCCTCTGGGGCCAACGTCCTGACTTTC,CASGLVTGTGASGANVLTF
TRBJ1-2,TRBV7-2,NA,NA,TGTGCCAGCAGCCCTCATCGTCAGGGGTTGGCTAACTATGGCTACACCTTC,CASSPHRQGLANYGYTF
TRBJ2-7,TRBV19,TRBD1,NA,TGTGCCAGTAGGCAGGGACGACAGGGTATTGACGAGCAGTACTTC,CASRQGRQGIDEQYF
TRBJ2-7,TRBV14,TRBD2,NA,TGTGCCAGCAGCCCTATGTGGCGGGGGGCTTCCTACGAGCAGTACTTC,CASSPMWRGASYEQYF
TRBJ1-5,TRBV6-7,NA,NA,TGTGCCAGCAGTTTGAGGGCTGGGTGCAATCAGCCCCAGCATTTT,CASSLRAGCNQPQHF
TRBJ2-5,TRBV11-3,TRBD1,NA,TGTGCCAGCAGCCCCGTGGCAGGGGGTCTGGAGACCCAGTACTTC,CASSPVAGGLETQYF
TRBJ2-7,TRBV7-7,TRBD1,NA,TGTGCCAGCAGCTCGGACAGGGGTGGGGAGCAGTACTTC,CASSSDRGGEQYF
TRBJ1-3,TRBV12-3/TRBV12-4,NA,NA,TGTGCCAGCAGTTTTCACGGGGATTACACCATATATTTT,CASSFHGDYTIYF
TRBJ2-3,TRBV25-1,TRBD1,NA,TGTGCCAGCAGTGAATATGGCAGGGGGCAAGATACGCAGTATTTT,CASSEYGRGQDTQYF
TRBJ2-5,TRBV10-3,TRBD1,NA,TGTGCCATCAGTGAGTCGTGGACAGGTGGAGAAGGAGAGACCCAGTACTTC,CAISESWTGGEGETQYF
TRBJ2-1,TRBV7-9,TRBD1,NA,TGTGCCAGCAGCCGTGACAGGGGCTCCTACAATGAGCAGTTCTTC,CASSRDRGSYNEQFF
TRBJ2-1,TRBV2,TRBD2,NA,TGTGCCAGCAGGGCCGGGGGGAGCTCCTACAATGAGCAGTTCTTC,CASRAGGSSYNEQFF
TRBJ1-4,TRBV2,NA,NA,TGTGCCAGCAGCCAACGCGGGGGGGGCAAGAGAGAAAAACTGTTTTTT,CASSQRGGGKREKLFF
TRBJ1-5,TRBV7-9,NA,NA,TGTGCCAGCAGCTCGGGACATAATAGCAATCAGCCCCAGCATTTT,CASSSGHNSNQPQHF
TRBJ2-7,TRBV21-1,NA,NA,TGTGCCAGCAGCGGGGGACAGGGGTTAACCTACGAGCAGTACTTC,CASSGGQGLTYEQYF
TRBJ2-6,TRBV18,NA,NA,TGTGCCAGCTCTCTCACACCTGGGGCCAACGTCCTGACTTTC,CASSLTPGANVLTF
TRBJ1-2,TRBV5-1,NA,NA,TGCGCCAGCAGGCCACAGTTAGGCGCGATCTATGGCTACACCTTC,CASRPQLGAIYGYTF
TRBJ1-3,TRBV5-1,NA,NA,TGCGCCAGCAGCTGGGACTCTCGCTCTGGAAACACCATATATTTT,CASSWDSRSGNTIYF
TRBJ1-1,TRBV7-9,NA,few,TGTGCCAGCAGCTATAGTAGGGGAGGGGACACTGAAGCTTTCTTT,CASSYSRGGDTEAFF
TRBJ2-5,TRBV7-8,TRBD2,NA,TGTGCCAGCAGCCAAGGAACTAGCGGGGGCCCCAGGGTAGAGACCCAGTACTTC,CASSQGTSGGPRVETQYF
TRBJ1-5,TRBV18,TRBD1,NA,TGTGCCAGCTCACTCCGGACAGGGGGTGATCAGCCCCAGCATTTT,CASSLRTGGDQPQHF
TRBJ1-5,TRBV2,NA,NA,TGTGCCAGCAGGCGCCGGGACATCAATCAGCCCCAGCATTTT,CASRRRDINQPQHF
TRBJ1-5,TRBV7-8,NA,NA,TGTGCCAGCAGCTCAAGTTCGGGGGGCGGCCAGCCCCAGCATTTT,CASSSSSGGGQPQHF
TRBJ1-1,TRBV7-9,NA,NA,TGTGCCAGCAGCCCGGGACTGATGAATACTGAAGCTTTCTTT,CASSPGLMNTEAFF
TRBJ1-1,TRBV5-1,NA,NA,TGCGCCAGCAGCTTGGCCCCGGCGGGATGGACTGAAGCTTTCTTT,CASSLAPAGWTEAFF